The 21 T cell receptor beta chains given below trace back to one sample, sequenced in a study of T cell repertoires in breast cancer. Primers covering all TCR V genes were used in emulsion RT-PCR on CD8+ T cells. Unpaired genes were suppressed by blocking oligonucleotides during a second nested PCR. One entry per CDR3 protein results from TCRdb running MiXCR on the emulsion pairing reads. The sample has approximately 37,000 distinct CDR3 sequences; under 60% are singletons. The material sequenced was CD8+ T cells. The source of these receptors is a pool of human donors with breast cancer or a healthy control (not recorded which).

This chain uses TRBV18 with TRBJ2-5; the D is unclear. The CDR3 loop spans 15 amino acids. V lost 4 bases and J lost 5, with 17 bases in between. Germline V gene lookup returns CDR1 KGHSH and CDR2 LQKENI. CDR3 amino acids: CASSLLGFTDETQYF. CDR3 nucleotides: TGTGCCAGCTCACTTCTAGGATTTACGGACGAGACCCAGTACTTC.

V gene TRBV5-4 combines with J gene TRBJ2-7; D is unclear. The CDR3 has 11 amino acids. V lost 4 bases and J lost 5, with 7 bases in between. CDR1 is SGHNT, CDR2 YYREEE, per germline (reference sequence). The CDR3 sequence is CASSIRNEQYF. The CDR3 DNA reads TGTGCCAGCAGCATCCGAAACGAGCAGTACTTC.

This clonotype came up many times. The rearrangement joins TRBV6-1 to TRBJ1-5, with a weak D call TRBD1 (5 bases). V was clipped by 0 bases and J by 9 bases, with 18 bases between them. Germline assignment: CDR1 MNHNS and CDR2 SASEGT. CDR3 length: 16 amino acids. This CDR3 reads CASSEARTSLIAPQHF. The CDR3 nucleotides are TGTGCCAGCAGTGAAGCAAGGACATCACTTATCGCGCCCCAGCATTTT.

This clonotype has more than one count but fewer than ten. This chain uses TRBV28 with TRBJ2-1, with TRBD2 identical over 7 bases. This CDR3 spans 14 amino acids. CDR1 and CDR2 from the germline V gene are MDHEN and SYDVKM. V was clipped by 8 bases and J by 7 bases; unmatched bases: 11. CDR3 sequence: CASLTSGNTNEQFF. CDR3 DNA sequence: TGTGCCAGCCTGACCAGCGGGAATACGAATGAGCAGTTCTTC.

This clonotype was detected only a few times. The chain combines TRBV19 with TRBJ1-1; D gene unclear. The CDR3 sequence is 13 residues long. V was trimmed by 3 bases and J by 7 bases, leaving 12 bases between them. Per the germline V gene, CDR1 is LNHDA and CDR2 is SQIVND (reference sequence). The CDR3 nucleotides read TGTGCCAGTAGTATGCCCCCGGTAGTTGAAGCTTTCTTT. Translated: CASSMPPVVEAFF.

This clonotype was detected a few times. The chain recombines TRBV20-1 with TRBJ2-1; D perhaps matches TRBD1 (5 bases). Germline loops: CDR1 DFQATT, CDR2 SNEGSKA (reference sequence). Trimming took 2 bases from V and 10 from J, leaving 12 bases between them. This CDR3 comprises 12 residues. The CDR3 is CSARQGLREQFF. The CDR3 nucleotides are TGCAGTGCTAGACAGGGCCTACGAGAGCAGTTCTTC.

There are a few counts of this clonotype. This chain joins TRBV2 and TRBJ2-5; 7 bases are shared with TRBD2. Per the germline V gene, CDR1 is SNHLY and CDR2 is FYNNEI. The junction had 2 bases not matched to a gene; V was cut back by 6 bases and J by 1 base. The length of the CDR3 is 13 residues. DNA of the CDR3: TGTGCCAGCAGGAGCGGGACCCAAGAGACCCAGTACTTC. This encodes CASRSGTQETQYF.

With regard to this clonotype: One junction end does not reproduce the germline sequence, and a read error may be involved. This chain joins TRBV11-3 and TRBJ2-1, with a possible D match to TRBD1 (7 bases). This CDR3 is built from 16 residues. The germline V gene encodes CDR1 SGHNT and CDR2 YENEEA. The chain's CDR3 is CASRSGGRGSYNEQFF. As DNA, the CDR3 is TGTGCCAGCAGATCAGGGGGGCGGGGCTCCTACAATGAGCAGTTCTTT.

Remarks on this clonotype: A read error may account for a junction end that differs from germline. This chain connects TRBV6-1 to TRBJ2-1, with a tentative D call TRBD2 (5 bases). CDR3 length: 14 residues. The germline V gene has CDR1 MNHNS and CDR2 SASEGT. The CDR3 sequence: CSSNLRAINNEQFF. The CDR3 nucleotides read TGTTCCAGCAACTTGAGGGCCATTAACAATGAGCAGTTCTTC.

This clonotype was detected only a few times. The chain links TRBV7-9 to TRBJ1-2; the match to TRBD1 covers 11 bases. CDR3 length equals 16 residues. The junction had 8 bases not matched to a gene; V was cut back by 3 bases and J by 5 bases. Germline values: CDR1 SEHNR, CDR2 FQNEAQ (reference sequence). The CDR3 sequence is CASSFAGQGAGYGYTF. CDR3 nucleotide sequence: TGTGCCAGCAGCTTTGCAGGACAGGGGGCGGGGTATGGCTACACCTTC.

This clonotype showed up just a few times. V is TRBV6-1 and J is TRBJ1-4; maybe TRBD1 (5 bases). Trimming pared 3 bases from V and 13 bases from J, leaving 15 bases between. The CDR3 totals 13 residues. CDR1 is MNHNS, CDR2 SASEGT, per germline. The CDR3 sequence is CASSEPDLTGLFF. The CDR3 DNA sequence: TGTGCCAGCAGTGAGCCCGACCTAACAGGACTGTTTTTT.

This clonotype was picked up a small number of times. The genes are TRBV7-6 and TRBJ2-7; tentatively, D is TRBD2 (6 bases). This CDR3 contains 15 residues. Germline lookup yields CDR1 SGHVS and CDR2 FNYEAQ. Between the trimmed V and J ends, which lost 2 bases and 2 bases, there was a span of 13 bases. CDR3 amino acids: CASSLSWAGPYEQYF. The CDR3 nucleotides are TGTGCCAGCAGCTTAAGTTGGGCGGGACCCTACGAGCAGTACTTC.

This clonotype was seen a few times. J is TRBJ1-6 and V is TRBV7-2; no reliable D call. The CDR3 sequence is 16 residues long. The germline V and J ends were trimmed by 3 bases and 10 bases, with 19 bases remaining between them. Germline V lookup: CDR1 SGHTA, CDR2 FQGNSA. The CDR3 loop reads CASSFSGDIVGSPLHF. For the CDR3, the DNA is TGTGCCAGCAGCTTTTCGGGAGACATCGTAGGCTCACCCCTCCACTTT.

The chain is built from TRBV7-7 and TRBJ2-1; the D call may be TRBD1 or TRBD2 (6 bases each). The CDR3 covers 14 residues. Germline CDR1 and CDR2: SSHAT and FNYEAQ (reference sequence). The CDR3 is CATGEGGSYNEQFF. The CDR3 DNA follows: TGTGCTACAGGAGAGGGGGGATCCTACAATGAGCAGTTCTTC.

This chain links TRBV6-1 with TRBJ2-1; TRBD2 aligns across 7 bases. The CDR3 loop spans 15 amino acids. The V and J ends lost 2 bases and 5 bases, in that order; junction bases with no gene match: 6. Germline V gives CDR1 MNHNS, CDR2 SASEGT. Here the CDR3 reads CASSEWSGGNNEQFF. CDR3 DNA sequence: TGTGCCAGCAGTGAATGGTCGGGGGGAAACAATGAGCAGTTCTTC.

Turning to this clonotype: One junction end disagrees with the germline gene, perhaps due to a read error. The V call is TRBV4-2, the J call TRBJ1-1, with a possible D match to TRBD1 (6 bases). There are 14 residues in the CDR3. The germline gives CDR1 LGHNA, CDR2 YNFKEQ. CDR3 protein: CASSGPQGNTEALF. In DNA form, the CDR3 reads TGTGCCAGCAGCGGCCCTCAGGGGAACACTGAAGCTCTCTTT.

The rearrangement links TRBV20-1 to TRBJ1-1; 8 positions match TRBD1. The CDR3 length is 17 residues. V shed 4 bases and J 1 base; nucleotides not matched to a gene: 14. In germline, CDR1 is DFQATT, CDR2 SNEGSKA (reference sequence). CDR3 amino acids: CSAKGTGDPVSNTEAFF. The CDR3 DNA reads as TGCAGTGCTAAGGGGACAGGCGATCCCGTTTCGAACACTGAAGCTTTCTTT.

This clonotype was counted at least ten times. CDR3 coding DNA: TGTGCCAGCAGTTTAACTACACTGGACGAGCAGTTCTTC. It translates to CASSLTTLDEQFF. The gene calls are TRBV27 and TRBJ2-1; D gene ambiguous. Trimming left V 2 bases short and J 10 bases short, with 12 bases between. From germline, CDR1 is MNHEY and CDR2 SMNVEV (reference sequence). This CDR3 has 13 residues.

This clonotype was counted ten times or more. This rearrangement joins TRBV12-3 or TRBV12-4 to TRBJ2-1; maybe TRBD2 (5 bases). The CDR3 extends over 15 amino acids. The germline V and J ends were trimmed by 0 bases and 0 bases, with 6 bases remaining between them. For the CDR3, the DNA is TGTGCCAGCAGTTTAGCGGGAGACTCCTACAATGAGCAGTTCTTC. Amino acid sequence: CASSLAGDSYNEQFF.

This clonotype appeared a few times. The chain's CDR3 is CASSQQGNEAFF. Here the CDR3 DNA reads TGCGCCAGCAGTCAGCAGGGGAATGAAGCTTTCTTT. The chain uses TRBV5-1 and TRBJ1-1; a weak D match, TRBD1 (6 bases). The CDR3 consists of 12 residues. Trimming took 5 bases from V and 7 from J, leaving 12 bases between them. In germline, CDR1 is SGHRS, CDR2 YFSETQ.

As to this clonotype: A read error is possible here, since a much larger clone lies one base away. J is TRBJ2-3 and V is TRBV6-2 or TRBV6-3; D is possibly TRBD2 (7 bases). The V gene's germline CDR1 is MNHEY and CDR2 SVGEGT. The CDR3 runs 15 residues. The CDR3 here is CVSRSPGGLADTQYF. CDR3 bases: TGTGTCAGCAGGAGCCCGGGGGGCCTCGCAGATACGCAGTATTTT.